This T cell receptor beta chain originates from a study of T cell responses to AZD1222 COVID-19 vaccine. About this clone itself: Antigen: not known.

Study outcomes and limitations: Repertoire sampling occurred only after the peak T cell response. Donors in the cohort were predominantly white British and more often female, and clonal diversity was possibly underestimated. Just a handful of AZD1222 recipients tested seropositive at baseline.

Only in-frame clones appear in the TCRdb table, and some are missing; sequencing was by immunoSEQ multiplex PCR. The table includes roughly 46,000 clones, 88% detected once. Second doses that came at about 4 or about 12 weeks were put together. The V end lost 4 bases, the J end lost 5 bases, and 13 bases lay between the germline ends. The CDR3 consists of 14 residues. Per the germline V gene, CDR1 is SGHDT and CDR2 is YYEEEE. The J gene is TRBJ1-5, the V gene TRBV5-6; D not certain. This sequence was found in an adult who received the AZD1222 COVID-19 vaccine. Here the sequenced sample was peripheral blood, taken 28 days after the second AZD1222 dose. In DNA, the CDR3 is TGTGCCAGCAGCATGAACGGGGTTTATCAGCCCCAGCATTTT. It translates to CASSMNGVYQPQHF. The variable domain in full, with the rest retrieved from reference TRBV5-6 and TRBJ1-5, is DAGVTQSPTHLIKTRGQQVTLRCSPKSGHDTVSWYQQALGQGPQFIFQYYEEEERQRGNFPDRFSGHQFPNYSSELNVNALLLGDSALYLCASSMNGVYQPQHFGDGTRLSIL.